This T cell receptor beta chain appears in the sequencing data of a study of spatial heterogeneity in lung cancer. For the study at large: Detection of beta-chain sequences consistently exceeded that of alpha-chain sequences. Study-wide results and caveats: At tumor resection, ubiquitous expanded TCRs were detected in blood more often than later.

In its sample, this clonotype is medium-sized. Its specificity is unknown. The germline CDR1 and CDR2 sequences are LNHDA and SQIVND (reference sequence). The V segment lost 4 bases and the J segment 2 bases; nucleotides outside the gene matches: 5. The length of the CDR3 is 16 residues. Time point here: sample taken at primary tumor resection. The input material, whole RNA from tumor, nontumor lung or frozen PBMC, was sequenced unsorted. The donor population consisted of approximately 68 patients with untreated, early-stage non-small cell lung cancer. TCRdb processed the 5' RACE reads anew with MiXCR; each CDR3 protein has one entry. The sample holds 4,000 to 5,000 distinct CDR3 sequences, over 15% seen once.

The chain links TRBV19 to TRBJ2-1; 10 bases line up with TRBD2. The input for sequencing was PBMCs, taken at surgery. The clonotype was recovered from a male donor with early-stage non-small cell lung cancer. CDR3: CASSTLSGGAYNEQFF. The CDR3 region has the DNA TGTGCCAGTAGTACCCTCAGCGGGGGGGCCTACAATGAGCAGTTCTTC.